This is a list of T cell receptor beta chains from one sample in a study of blood T cell repertoires in COVID-19. The protocol was immunoSEQ multiplex PCR, while the TCRdb copy is restricted to in-frame clones and leaves out a portion. The sample holds under 200,000 clones, 82% seen once. Sequencing input: PBMCs or T cells enriched from blood (not recorded which). The receptors shown here come from a man in his 60s who had recovered from COVID-19. Each CDR3 is given with its conserved first and last residue. D genes are given only for firm matches. Clone size is shown for a subset of rows, as once, few, many or a class of expanded clone.

d_call clone_size j_call v_call cdr3_nt cdr3_aa
TRBD2 once TRBJ2-5 TRBV6-5 TGTGCCAGCAGTTGGGGGGGAGCGGGTGATGAGACCCAGTACTTC CASSWGGAGDETQYF
TRBD1 NA TRBJ2-2 TRBV7-8 TGTGCCAGCAGCCCCCGTGCGACAGGGATCACCGGGGAGCTGTTTTTT CASSPRATGITGELFF
NA NA TRBJ1-1 TRBV7-2 TGTGCCAGCAGCTTAACCGGACAGTCGAACACTGAAGCTTTCTTT CASSLTGQSNTEAFF
TRBD2 NA TRBJ2-3 TRBV25-1 TGTGCCAGCAGTACTACTAGCGGGGGGGCTGTGGGGACAGATACGCAGTATTTT CASSTTSGGAVGTDTQYF
NA NA TRBJ2-2 TRBV18 TGTGCCAGCTCACCCTCGGACAAGAACACCGGGGAGCTGTTTTTT CASSPSDKNTGELFF
NA once TRBJ2-1 TRBV7-2 TGTGCCAGCAGCTTTACTAGCAATGAGCAGTTCTTC CASSFTSNEQFF
NA NA TRBJ1-6 TRBV9 TGTGCCAGCAGCGTAGGCCGCGTCGGTTCACCCCTCCACTTT CASSVGRVGSPLHF
NA NA TRBJ2-2 TRBV7-8 TGTGCCAGCAGCTCACCCCGACAGGCGACCGGGGAGCTGTTTTTT CASSSPRQATGELFF
NA NA TRBJ1-5 TRBV5-1 TGCGCCAGCAGCTTGGCGGGGGGTGGCAATCAGCCCCAGCATTTT CASSLAGGGNQPQHF
NA once TRBJ2-7 TRBV3-1/TRBV3-2 TGTGCCAGCAGCCAAGATACATCAGACTACGAGCAGTACTTC CASSQDTSDYEQYF
NA NA TRBJ1-4 TRBV18 TGTGCCAGCTCACCACGGAAGGGGAATGAAAAACTGTTTTTT CASSPRKGNEKLFF